This T cell receptor beta chain was identified in a study of T-cell memory formation after mild COVID-19 listed by TCRdb under 2021. Turning to the overall study: TCR sequence clusters from the two donors were largely donor specific. T-cell clones expanding and contracting after mild COVID-19 in a couple of donors were tracked by longitudinal TCRalpha and TCRbeta repertoire sequencing. The cohort comprised two young, previously healthy adult volunteers, one female and one male.

Of note for this clonotype: This clone's antigen is unknown. No qualities accompany the bases; no much larger clone lies one base away.

The cysteine opens and the phenylalanine closes a CDR3 of 15 amino acids. Solely the CDR3 DNA is kept, with 45 bases framed from the first base. Looking up the germline V gene yields CDR1 MNHEY and CDR2 SVGEGT. The V end loses 6 bases and the J end loses 1 base, and a stretch of 15 bases separates them. PBMCs were isolated by Ficoll-Paque density gradient centrifugation. The instrument was an Illumina NovaSeq 6000. TCRalpha and TCRbeta cDNA libraries were built by 5'RACE with constant-segment primers, adding sample barcodes and unique molecular identifiers. RNA was extracted from every sample with Trizol reagent. Libraries were amplified in two PCR steps, with a second sample barcode and Illumina TruSeq adapters added in the second step. The libraries were sequenced on an Illumina NovaSeq using 2 x 150 bp paired-end reads. As for the original processing: The reads were demultiplexed and collapsed into UMI-guided consensus sequences using migec v1.2.7. Using mixcr v2.1.11, UMI consensuses were aligned to TRA and TRB V and J templates and then assembled into clonotypes. A clonotype was counted as expanded or contracted only if both edgeR and NoisET called the change significant, with noise models trained on biological replicates. For edgeR calls, a false discovery rate-adjusted p below 0.01 and a log2 fold-change threshold of 1 were applied. As an exploratory analysis of dynamics, max-normalized trajectories of the 1000 most abundant clonotypes were examined by PCA with hierarchical clustering. Separately sequenced CD4+ and CD8+ repertoires were used to assign the CD4 or CD8 phenotype of responding clones. Starting from the raw public reads, TCRdb applied fastp trimming at Q25, assembled clones with MiXCR and retained in-frame beta chains. Rows with a matching CDR3 protein are joined into one entry that keeps the most common DNA and genes. The V and J calls come from TCRdb's annotation, not from the publication. The sample table shows about half a million distinct CDR3 sequences, and 15% to 20% are seen once. The ten largest clonotypes hold more than 9% of the sample.

The investigation overall reported the following: Only two mild cases were covered by the study, and larger cohorts that include severe cases with pre-infection samples were considered necessary. SARS-CoV-2 specificity was not confirmed for the second-wave clones peaking on day 37. Balanced CD4/CD8 phenotypes were observed for clones contracting from day 15 to 85, whereas a bias towards CD4+ was observed for a second wave of clones expanding from day 15 to 37. Contracting CD4+ clones turned up mainly in the CM and EM memory subsets, whereas EMRA was where CD8+ clones were enriched. The detection of some responding clones in pre-infection memory suggests that pre-existing cross-reactive memory T cells joined the SARS-CoV-2 response.

This chain joins TRBV6-2 or TRBV6-3 to TRBJ1-2, with a weak D call of TRBD1 (6 bases match). This TCR was sampled from an adult woman who had mild COVID-19 (a few samples of this study predate the infection). The sample titles of this study are shuffled in the database, so cell type and time point are left out; the donor was told from shared clones. The sample was PBMCs or a T cell subset sorted from them (not recorded which). The CDR3 has the sequence CASRPTGIVNYGYTF. In nucleotide form, the sequence is TGTGCCAGCAGACCCACAGGGATCGTTAACTATGGCTACACCTTC.